A single sample gave rise to the 13 T cell receptor beta chains below, sequenced in a study of shared clonotypes between healthy human individuals. The table came from immunoSEQ multiplex PCR; TCRdb's copy has only in-frame clones and leaves some out. The sample holds over 1.4 million clones, more than 95% seen once. Sequenced input: naive CD4+ T cells sorted from blood. Subset given: CD45RA+ positively selected. The receptors originated from a young man in good health.

V gene TRBV5-1 combines with J gene TRBJ2-1, with a weak D call TRBD2 (5 bases). CDR3 length: 16 amino acids. V gave up 0 bases and J gave up 3 bases, with 13 bases separating them. Germline CDR1 reads SGHRS; CDR2 reads YFSETQ. CDR3 coding DNA: TGCGCCAGCAGCTTGGCACTAGGGCCCAACTACAATGAGCAGTTCTTC. Encoded protein: CASSLALGPNYNEQFF.

V gene TRBV27 combines with J gene TRBJ2-1; D gene unclear. The V end was cut by 4 bases, the J end by 6 bases, with 16 bases between. This CDR3 contains 15 residues. Germline loops: CDR1 MNHEY, CDR2 SMNVEV (reference sequence). DNA of the CDR3: TGTGCCAGCAGTTCCATCAGTATTGTCCCCAATGAGCAGTTCTTC. This sequence encodes CASSSISIVPNEQFF.

The genes are TRBV11-2 and TRBJ2-7, with D possibly being TRBD1 (6 bases). The CDR3 is 12 amino acids. CDR1 is SGHAT and CDR2 is FQNNGV in the germline V gene. The V end lost 4 bases, the J end lost 5 bases, and 9 bases lay between the germline ends. The DNA for the CDR3 is TGTGCCAGCAGCTCCAGGGGCAACGAGCAGTACTTC. It is translated as CASSSRGNEQYF.

V usage is TRBV7-2 and J usage is TRBJ2-7; a weak D match, TRBD2 (6 bases). There are 15 residues in the CDR3. The germline V gene encodes CDR1 SGHTA and CDR2 FQGNSA. V shed 1 base and J shed 0 bases, with 10 bases lying between them. The CDR3 DNA sequence: TGTGCCAGCAGCTTAGAGGTAGCGGTCTCCTACGAGCAGTACTTC. Amino acid sequence: CASSLEVAVSYEQYF.

The rearrangement joins TRBV12-5 to TRBJ2-3; TRBD2 is a possible D gene (6 bases). The CDR3 contains 14 residues. CDR1 is LGHNT and CDR2 is FRNRAP in the germline V gene. The V end was cut by 5 bases, the J end by 9 bases, with 18 bases between. CDR3 DNA: TGTGCTAGTGGTCCGGGCGGGGAGAGGAGGACGCAGTATTTT. As protein: CASGPGGERRTQYF.

The rearrangement joins TRBV5-6 to TRBJ2-7, with D possibly TRBD2 on 5 matching bases. Germline CDR1 and CDR2: SGHDT and YYEEEE. This CDR3 region has 12 residues. V lost 2 bases and J lost 5, with 8 bases in between. The CDR3 loop reads CASSLTGDEQYF. The CDR3 DNA reads as TGTGCCAGCAGCTTAACCGGGGACGAGCAGTACTTC.

CDR3 in DNA: TGTGCCAGCAACCTAGCGGGAGGCTACGAGCAGTACTTC. It translates to CASNLAGGYEQYF. The chain employs TRBV7-8 and TRBJ2-7; the match to TRBD2 covers 11 bases. The CDR3 totals 13 residues. With 7 bases clipped from V and 3 bases from J, the junction kept 2 bases outside the gene matches. Per the germline V gene, CDR1 is SGHVS and CDR2 is FQNEAQ.

This rearrangement joins TRBV4-3 to TRBJ2-1, with a tentative D call TRBD2 (6 bases). V was clipped by 1 base and J by 2 bases, with 12 bases between them. The CDR3 covers 16 residues. From germline, CDR1 is LGHNA and CDR2 YSLEER. The CDR3, as DNA: TGCGCCAGCAGCCAAGTTGGAGGGGCAGCCTACAATGAGCAGTTCTTC. This sequence encodes CASSQVGGAAYNEQFF.

V is TRBV4-3 and J is TRBJ2-3, with TRBD2 matching 7 bases. With V trimmed by 5 bases and J by 5 bases, 16 bases remained unmatched. The length of the CDR3 is 17 residues. The germline gives CDR1 LGHNA, CDR2 YSLEER. CDR3 sequence: CASSGGERDFHEDTQYF. Written as DNA, the CDR3 is TGCGCCAGCAGCGGGGGGGAAAGGGATTTTCACGAAGATACGCAGTATTTT.

This chain connects TRBV7-9 to TRBJ2-3; no reliable D call. Trimming removed 4 bases at V and 0 bases at J, with 14 bases between. Germline V gene data show CDR1 as SEHNR and CDR2 as FQNEAQ (reference sequence). The CDR3 totals 16 residues. CDR3 bases: TGTGCCAGCAGCTGGATTACTCTGGCAAGCACAGATACGCAGTATTTT. It codes for CASSWITLASTDTQYF.

This clone was seen a single time. V gene TRBV28 combines with J gene TRBJ2-7; no reliable D call. V was pared by 6 bases and J by 5 bases, with 11 bases between. The CDR3 has 12 residues. Germline CDR1 reads MDHEN; CDR2 reads SYDVKM. Here the CDR3 reads CASRPDVHEQYF. In nucleotides, the CDR3 is TGTGCCAGCAGACCGGACGTCCACGAGCAGTACTTC.

The CDR3 DNA reads TGTGCCTGGAGTGGCTACGGGACTAGGGGCGACAATGAGCAGTTCTTC. Residues: CAWSGYGTRGDNEQFF. The gene calls are TRBV30 and TRBJ2-1; 8 bases line up with TRBD2. V shed 1 base and J 5 bases; nucleotides not matched to a gene: 10. This CDR3 contains 16 residues. Germline lookup yields CDR1 GTSNPN and CDR2 SVGIG (reference sequence).

The chain couples TRBV28 to TRBJ2-5; weak D call: TRBD1 (5 bases). The CDR3 extends over 15 amino acids. Germline CDR1 is MDHEN and CDR2 is SYDVKM. V was trimmed by 3 bases and J by 1 base, leaving 12 bases between them. The CDR3 protein is CASSLPGQGQETQYF. The CDR3 bases are TGTGCCAGCAGTTTGCCTGGGCAGGGCCAAGAGACCCAGTACTTC.